Sequencing of this T cell receptor (beta chain) was carried out in a study of T-cell reconstitution after alpha-beta-depleted transplantation in children. Preparation of the TCRbeta library involved a method that used unique molecular identifiers. TCRdb ran MiXCR on the PCR reads and lists one entry per CDR3 protein. The sample includes some 200,000 distinct CDR3 sequences, over 5.5% of them seen just once. This clonotype was detected many times. The CDR3 totals 14 residues. Between the trimmed V and J ends, which lost 5 bases and 5 bases, there was a span of 15 bases. The chain is built from TRBV12-3 or TRBV12-4 and TRBJ1-1, with D perhaps matching TRBD1 (6 bases). The sample was PBMCs from the stem cell graft donor, taken from the stem cell graft. This receptor was obtained from a human donor who donated a stem cell graft to a child with Wiskott-Aldrich syndrome. CDR3: CASSRRGGPTEAFF. The CDR3 bases are TGTGCCAGCAGTCGAAGAGGGGGTCCGACTGAAGCTTTCTTT.